This entry lists 5 T cell receptor beta chains sequenced from one sample in a study of memory CD4+ T cells and cytomegalovirus serostatus (dated by TCRdb to about 2019). A FACSAria II was used to sort memory CD4+ T cells, defined as single viable CD3+CD4+CD8-CD45RO+ cells. The library was prepared using the immunoSEQ multiplex PCR assay. What TCRdb holds here is the immuneACCESS table cut down to in-frame rearrangements. Part of the clones is not present; checked against another copy, under half of the missing clones reflect an unresolved V gene, and the others are unexplained. For this sample the table gives 55,000 to 65,000 clones, of which roughly 77% were detected only once. 0.85% to 1.2% of the sample goes to the ten largest clones. Sequencing was done on a sample of memory CD4+ T cells from blood. These receptors were taken from an adult in good health and CMV-seronegative.

V usage is TRBV14 and J usage is TRBJ1-1; no firm D call. Germline V gene data show CDR1 as SGHDN and CDR2 as FVKESK. This CDR3 comprises 17 residues. Between the trimmed V and J ends, which lost 0 bases and 5 bases, there was a span of 19 bases. The CDR3 reads CASSQDLGTLTGTEAFF. In DNA, the CDR3 is TGTGCCAGCAGCCAAGATCTGGGCACCCTAACCGGGACTGAAGCTTTCTTT.

This sequence joins TRBV15 and TRBJ2-5, with D possibly being TRBD2 (6 bases). The CDR3 covers 16 residues. From germline, CDR1 is LNHNV and CDR2 YYDKDF (reference sequence). V lost 0 bases to trimming and J lost 5 bases, with 16 bases between them. This CDR3 is CATSRESPLAMETQYF. DNA of the CDR3: TGTGCCACCAGCAGAGAATCCCCCCTAGCGATGGAGACCCAGTACTTC.

The chain links TRBV10-3 to TRBJ2-3; a possible D gene is TRBD1 (5 bases). V lost 10 bases, J lost 3 bases, and 20 bases lay in between. Germline V gives CDR1 ENHRY, CDR2 SYGVKD. This CDR3 comprises 15 residues. CDR3 loop: CATYPDRLRTDTQYF. The CDR3 DNA reads as TGTGCCACCTACCCCGACAGATTAAGAACAGATACGCAGTATTTT.

The J gene is TRBJ2-1, the V gene TRBV28; 14 nucleotides agree with TRBD2. Germline CDR1 MDHEN, CDR2 SYDVKM. There are 17 residues in the CDR3. Trimming cost V 7 bases and J 7 bases; bases outside gene matches: 12. The CDR3 DNA sequence: TGTGCCAGCAACCCGGGACTAGCGGGAGTTCGTTTGAATGAGCAGTTCTTC. This encodes CASNPGLAGVRLNEQFF. Together with reference TRBV28 and TRBJ2-1, the CDR3 gives the full variable domain: DVKVTQSSRYLVKRTGEKVFLECVQDMDHENMFWYRQDPGLGLRLIYFSYDVKMKEKGDIPEGYSVSREKKERFSLILESASTNQTSMYLCASNPGLAGVRLNEQFFGPGTRLTVL.

The chain couples TRBV28 to TRBJ2-3; D perhaps matches TRBD1 (5 bases). In germline, CDR1 is MDHEN, CDR2 SYDVKM. Trimming removed 5 bases from V and 2 bases from J, with 11 bases in between. The CDR3 sequence is 14 residues long. The CDR3 DNA sequence: TGTGCCAGCAGTCCGGCAGGGCTCACAGATACGCAGTATTTT. Residues: CASSPAGLTDTQYF.